The present T cell receptor beta chain was sequenced within a study of response to subunit inactivated influenza vaccine. TCRdb ran MiXCR on the RT-PCR reads and lists one entry per CDR3 protein. The table includes about 540,000 distinct CDR3 sequences, roughly 25% detected once. CDR1 and CDR2 (germline): SGHTA, FQGNSA. The CDR3 is made up of 14 amino acids. The ends lost 3 bases at V and 7 bases at J; junction bases unmatched: 6. This clonotype showed up many times. These data were also reused for a study on T cells expressing NK-cell markers. This second study says: A 5'RACE template switching approach incorporating UMIs was used to make TCR beta cDNA. In a handful of donors, dominant clonotypes made up 28.3-60.1% of CD3+CD56-NKG2C+ cells.

The sequence was obtained from a man in his forties or fifties who received an inactivated influenza vaccine. The specimen comprised CD4+ T cells sorted from PBMCs, sampled 11 to 12 days after vaccination. The chain employs TRBV7-2 and TRBJ2-1; 7 nucleotides line up with TRBD1. CDR3 residues: CASSFRDRRNEQFF. The CDR3 DNA reads TGTGCCAGCAGCTTCCGGGACAGACGAAATGAGCAGTTCTTC.